The 5 T cell receptor beta chains listed next were all sequenced from one sample in a study of T cell responses to AZD1222 COVID-19 vaccine. The assay was immunoSEQ multiplex PCR, and TCRdb's table has in-frame clones only and misses some. This repertoire shows some 130,000 clones, over 80% found once; its top ten account for approximately 7%. The specimen comprised peripheral blood, sampled 28 days after the second AZD1222 dose. These receptors all come from an adult who received the AZD1222 COVID-19 vaccine.

V usage is TRBV7-9 and J usage is TRBJ2-7; D unresolved. The CDR3 totals 12 residues. V lost 1 base and J 5 bases, leaving 6 bases between the germline ends. Germline values: CDR1 SEHNR, CDR2 FQNEAQ (reference sequence). The CDR3 nucleotides are TGTGCCAGCAGCTTAGTCCCTCACGAGCAGTACTTC. The encoded protein is CASSLVPHEQYF.

The V and J genes are TRBV7-9 and TRBJ2-2, with TRBD2 as a possible D gene (5 bases). The V gene's germline CDR1 is SEHNR and CDR2 FQNEAQ (reference sequence). V lost 0 bases and J 4 bases, leaving 6 bases between the germline ends. This CDR3 region has 14 residues. CDR3 loop: CASSLASATGELFF. The CDR3 bases are TGTGCCAGCAGCTTAGCTAGCGCCACCGGGGAGCTGTTTTTT. The full variable domain, completed using reference TRBV7-9 and TRBJ2-2, is DTGVSQNPRHKITKRGQNVTFRCDPISEHNRLYWYRQTLGQGPEFLTYFQNEAQLEKSRLLSDRFSAERPKGSFSTLEIQRTEQGDSAMYLCASSLASATGELFFGEGSRLTVL.

This rearrangement joins TRBV5-6 to TRBJ2-5; TRBD2 matches at 8 bases. The CDR3 extends over 16 amino acids. Germline V gene data show CDR1 as SGHDT and CDR2 as YYEEEE. The trim removed 1 base at V and 0 bases at J, leaving 5 bases unmatched. CDR3 amino acids: CASSLYRGGYQETQYF. CDR3 DNA: TGTGCCAGCAGCTTGTATCGCGGGGGGTACCAAGAGACCCAGTACTTC.

V and J are TRBV19 and TRBJ1-2; D might be TRBD1 (5 bases). The CDR3 covers 14 residues. V dropped 5 bases and J dropped 5 bases, with 15 bases sitting between them. Germline assignment: CDR1 LNHDA and CDR2 SQIVND (reference sequence). In DNA, the CDR3 is TGTGCCAGTAGTGAGGCGGGGGGATATTATGGCTACACCTTC. Its protein product is CASSEAGGYYGYTF.

The V call is TRBV27, the J call TRBJ1-5; no clear D. The CDR3 has 15 amino acids. CDR1 and CDR2 from the germline V gene are MNHEY and SMNVEV (reference sequence). V lost 3 bases, J lost 0 bases, and 9 bases lay in between. For the CDR3, the DNA is TGTGCCAGCAGTTTGTTTATGGTTAGCAATCAGCCCCAGCATTTT. This encodes CASSLFMVSNQPQHF.